The 16 T cell receptor beta chains given below trace back to one sample, sequenced in a study of blood T cell repertoires in COVID-19 (TCRdb year 2020). Receptors were amplified or captured by the immunoSEQ multiplex PCR assay. TCRdb re-hosts the immuneACCESS table, in-frame sequences only. Its copies lack some clones; in the studies checked, an unresolved V gene accounts for under half of them, and the cause for the rest is not known. In this sample the table shows some 100,000 clones, approximately 86% of which occur a single time. Approximately 10% of the sample lies in the top ten. The source material was peripheral blood. Every receptor here comes from a man aged 50-60 years with acute or convalescent COVID-19.

This clone has only a few counts. The DNA for the CDR3 is TGTGCCAGTAGTTACTCCGGGACAGGTTACAATGAGCAGTTCTTC. Its translation: CASSYSGTGYNEQFF. This chain links TRBV19 with TRBJ2-1; TRBD1 agrees at 8 bases. Germline V gene lookup returns CDR1 LNHDA and CDR2 SQIVND (reference sequence). V trimming: 5 bases; J trimming: 4 bases; junction bases outside the gene matches: 7. This CDR3 has 15 amino acids.

This clone showed up just once. J is TRBJ2-7 and V is TRBV5-1; 9 nucleotides line up with TRBD2. V shed 1 base, J shed 2 bases, and the junction held 7 bases outside the gene matches. CDR1 SGHRS and CDR2 YFSETQ come from the germline V gene. This CDR3 contains 16 residues. The CDR3 DNA reads TGCGCCAGCAGCTTGTTAGCGGCTAGCGGGGCCTACGAGCAGTACTTC. This gives the protein CASSLLAASGAYEQYF.

The J gene is TRBJ2-1, the V gene TRBV7-9; a weak D match, TRBD1 (6 bases). This CDR3 has 14 amino acids. V shed 6 bases and J shed 0 bases, with 9 bases lying between them. CDR1 SEHNR and CDR2 FQNEAQ come from the germline V gene (reference sequence). CDR3 DNA: TGTGCCAGCAGAGGACAGTCCTCCTACAATGAGCAGTTCTTC. Its translation: CASRGQSSYNEQFF.

V gene TRBV19 combines with J gene TRBJ2-1, with D perhaps TRBD2 (6 bases). The CDR3 length is 15 residues. V was cut by 6 bases and J by 3 bases, with 15 bases left in between. CDR1 is LNHDA and CDR2 is SQIVND in the germline V gene (reference sequence). In nucleotides, the CDR3 is TGTGCCAGTAGAGTTTTCGGGAGCGGCTACAATGAGCAGTTCTTC. Translated: CASRVFGSGYNEQFF.

This chain joins TRBV5-1 and TRBJ2-3; 8 bases are a match to TRBD1. Trimming at V came to 0 bases and at J to 2 bases, leaving 8 bases not matched to a gene. Germline assignment: CDR1 SGHRS and CDR2 YFSETQ. This CDR3 contains 17 residues. The DNA for the CDR3 is TGCGCCAGCAGCTTGGGGCAGGGGGCCTTTCTCACAGATACGCAGTATTTT. Translation: CASSLGQGAFLTDTQYF.

The chain carries TRBV5-1 and TRBJ2-3; D is possibly TRBD2 (6 bases). The V end lost 4 bases, the J end lost 1 base, and 10 bases lay between the germline ends. This CDR3 comprises 14 residues. The germline V gene encodes CDR1 SGHRS and CDR2 YFSETQ. The CDR3 DNA is TGCGCCAGCAGCGTGGGCGGGGGCACAGATACGCAGTATTTT. Translating gives CASSVGGGTDTQYF. The variable domain in full, completed from reference TRBV5-1 and TRBJ2-3, reads KAGVTQTPRYLIKTRGQQVTLSCSPISGHRSVSWYQQTPGQGLQFLFEYFSETQRNKGNFPGRFSGRQFSNSRSEMNVSTLELGDSALYLCASSVGGGTDTQYFGPGTRLTVL.

The CDR3 protein is CASRDRATEAFF. The CDR3 DNA reads as TGCGCCAGCAGAGACAGGGCCACTGAAGCTTTCTTT. This chain links TRBV10-2 with TRBJ1-1, with TRBD1 matching over 7 bases. Germline lookup yields CDR1 WSHSY and CDR2 SAAADI. The CDR3 loop spans 12 amino acids. V shed 6 bases, J shed 4 bases, and the junction held 2 bases outside the gene matches.

The chain recombines TRBV2 with TRBJ2-1, with TRBD1 as a possible D gene (6 bases). V was clipped by 4 bases and J by 8 bases, with 12 bases between them. The CDR3 is 13 amino acids. Germline loops: CDR1 SNHLY, CDR2 FYNNEI. CDR3 region: CASSGSQGYEQFF. CDR3 nucleotides: TGTGCCAGCAGTGGATCACAGGGCTATGAGCAGTTCTTC.

This CDR3 reads CASSFGTYTTNEKLFF. CDR3 DNA: TGCGCCAGCAGCTTCGGGACATACACAACTAATGAAAAACTGTTTTTT. J is TRBJ1-4 and V is TRBV5-1, with a possible D match to TRBD1 (6 bases). V was clipped by 2 bases and J by 0 bases, with 11 bases between them. Per germline, CDR1 SGHRS and CDR2 YFSETQ. The CDR3 totals 16 residues.

This chain joins TRBV2 and TRBJ2-7; 15 nucleotides match TRBD2. The CDR3 length is 17 residues. With V trimmed by 5 bases and J by 4 bases, 9 bases remained unmatched. Germline CDR1 reads SNHLY; CDR2 reads FYNNEI. The CDR3 DNA follows: TGTGCCAGCAGTAAAGGACTAGCGGGAGGGCCCCAGTACGAGCAGTACTTC. As protein: CASSKGLAGGPQYEQYF.

The chain combines TRBV6-5 with TRBJ1-3; D is unresolved. The germline gives CDR1 MNHEY, CDR2 SVGAGI. The CDR3 spans 11 residues. Trimming shortened V by 9 bases and J by 0 bases, and 3 bases separated the two germline ends. CDR3 amino acids: CASLSGNTIYF. DNA for the CDR3: TGTGCCAGTCTCTCTGGAAACACCATATATTTT.

This clone was picked up a small number of times. The chain combines TRBV14 with TRBJ2-7, with D perhaps matching TRBD2 (5 bases). V was trimmed by 0 bases and J by 7 bases, leaving 13 bases between them. The germline CDR1 and CDR2 sequences are SGHDN and FVKESK. CDR3 length: 14 amino acids. CDR3 protein: CASSQDVGGREQYF. The DNA of the CDR3 is TGTGCCAGCAGCCAAGACGTAGGCGGGCGAGAGCAGTACTTC.

This rearrangement joins TRBV16 to TRBJ1-2; D not certain. The CDR3 has 12 residues. The germline V and J ends were trimmed by 0 bases and 11 bases, with 10 bases remaining between them. Germline V CDR1 and CDR2: KGHSY, FQNENV. The CDR3 DNA reads TGTGCCAGCAGCCAATCCACAGTTCTTTACACCTTC. The encoded protein is CASSQSTVLYTF.

This clone was counted between two and nine times. The chain combines TRBV14 with TRBJ2-5; the match to TRBD1 covers 11 bases. The germline V gene has CDR1 SGHDN and CDR2 FVKESK. The CDR3 runs 16 residues. The V and J ends lost 9 bases and 1 base, in that order; junction bases with no gene match: 10. This CDR3 reads CASKSGTGGSQETQYF. In DNA form, the CDR3 reads TGTGCCAGTAAATCCGGGACAGGGGGTTCCCAAGAGACCCAGTACTTC.

The CDR3 DNA reads as TGTGCCAGCAGCTTGTACGGGAGCCGTTTGTACGAGCAGTACTTC. Translation: CASSLYGSRLYEQYF. V is TRBV5-6 and J is TRBJ2-7; possible D gene TRBD2, 6 bases. The CDR3 contains 15 residues. Trimming stripped 1 base from V and 4 bases from J, with 15 bases between. Per the germline V gene, CDR1 is SGHDT and CDR2 is YYEEEE. Combining the CDR3 with reference TRBV5-6 and TRBJ2-7 gives the whole variable domain DAGVTQSPTHLIKTRGQQVTLRCSPKSGHDTVSWYQQALGQGPQFIFQYYEEEERQRGNFPDRFSGHQFPNYSSELNVNALLLGDSALYLCASSLYGSRLYEQYFGPGTRLTVT.

V is TRBV6-6 and J is TRBJ1-5; 8 bases fit TRBD1. The CDR3 contains 15 residues. From germline, CDR1 is MNHNY and CDR2 SVGAGI (reference sequence). J was trimmed by 1 base and V by 6 bases; bases with no gene match: 5. DNA of the CDR3: TGTGCCAGCAGCTTTGACAGGGGAAGCAATCAGCCCCAGCATTTT. Its translation: CASSFDRGSNQPQHF.